This T cell receptor (beta chain) was obtained from a study of graft-versus-host responses after intestinal transplantation. General study findings and limits: Early post-transplant HvG declines were associated with peak circulating GvH clone levels. In recipient marrow, GvH clones were found, and some appeared first in ileum or blood.

The method was immunoSEQ multiplex PCR; TCRdb's version includes in-frame clones alone and lacks a portion of them. Among some 90,000 clones listed, around 93% were seen once. This clone was detected only once. The antigen is unknown. This sequence was found in a human donor who received an intestinal transplant. Sequencing was performed on unstimulated CD8+ T cells sorted from spleen or lymph node cells, taken before intestinal transplant.

The CDR3 region has the DNA TGTGCCAGCAGTGAATTTCTCCAGGCACCGTATGGCTACACCTTC. Translated, it gives CASSEFLQAPYGYTF. The rearrangement links TRBV25-1 to TRBJ1-2, with D hard to call. CDR1 and CDR2 (germline): MGHDK, SYGVNS. This CDR3 is 15 amino acids long. Trimming removed 1 base from V and 5 bases from J, with 14 bases in between.